This T cell receptor (beta chain) appears in the sequencing data of a study of neurological immune-mediated disorders. Study outcomes and limitations: Patients with HTLV-1-associated myelopathy had the highest level of TCR clonal expansion, whereas patients with multiple sclerosis had the lowest level, falling beneath the level found in healthy controls.

The CDR3 loop spans 13 amino acids. Germline-derived CDR1 and CDR2 are DFQATT and SNEGSKA (reference sequence). Between the trimmed V and J ends, which lost 5 bases and 0 bases, there was a span of 11 bases. This clonotype was seen many times. What it recognizes is unknown. The team produced cDNA through 5'RACE using 10-nucleotide random UMIs. TCRdb re-analysed the 5' RACE reads in MiXCR, keeping a single row per CDR3 protein. The sample includes just over 50,000 distinct CDR3 sequences, about 3.7% of them seen just once. V is TRBV20-1 and J is TRBJ2-7; D remains unclear. The TCR sequence derives from a man aged 35 to 55 with multiple sclerosis. Sequenced: PBMCs. As DNA, the CDR3 is TGCAGTGCTCGCCCCCGATTCTCCTACGAGCAGTACTTC. Its translation is CSARPRFSYEQYF.